Following are 24 T cell receptor beta chains from one sample sequenced in a study of cytomegalovirus exposure and HLA in healthy donors. Profiled with immunoSEQ multiplex PCR; TCRdb holds only in-frame clones, not every one. The sample consists of roughly 240,000 clones, about 86% of them appearing once. The source material was PBMCs. Every receptor here comes from a man between 18 and 35 years old in good health and CMV-seronegative.

The CDR3 loop is CASSSALGSPLHF. In DNA form, the CDR3 reads TGTGCCAGCAGCTCCGCGCTCGGTTCACCCCTCCACTTT. The rearrangement uses TRBV5-6 and TRBJ1-6; D gene ambiguous. CDR3 size: 13 residues. CDR1 SGHDT and CDR2 YYEEEE come from the germline V gene. Trimming removed 3 bases from V and 9 bases from J, with 10 bases in between.

The chain uses TRBV7-8 and TRBJ2-5, with D possibly being TRBD2 (6 bases). CDR1 is SGHVS and CDR2 is FQNEAQ in the germline V gene. Trimming took 4 bases from V and 6 from J, leaving 15 bases between them. The CDR3 is made up of 14 amino acids. The DNA of the CDR3 is TGTGCCAGCAGCTCCACGCCCGGGGGAAAGACCCAGTACTTC. This encodes CASSSTPGGKTQYF.

This sequence joins TRBV6-5 and TRBJ1-2; D perhaps matches TRBD1 (6 bases). V was trimmed by 3 bases and J by 2 bases, leaving 7 bases between them. The CDR3 has 13 residues. Looked up from germline, CDR1 is MNHEY and CDR2 is SVGAGI. The chain's CDR3 is CASSYTGNYGYTF. CDR3 nucleotides: TGTGCCAGCAGTTATACAGGGAACTATGGCTACACCTTC.

This clone was seen just once. This chain links TRBV18 with TRBJ1-5; TRBD1 aligns across 8 bases. CDR3 length equals 19 residues. V dropped 3 bases and J dropped 2; count of bases not matched to a gene: 15. The germline gives CDR1 KGHSH, CDR2 LQKENI. CDR3 amino acids: CASSPNPGLRGLGNQPQHF. CDR3 nucleotides: TGTGCCAGCTCACCGAATCCAGGACTCAGGGGGCTGGGCAATCAGCCCCAGCATTTT.

This rearrangement joins TRBV11-2 to TRBJ2-2, with a possible D match to TRBD1 (6 bases). The germline V gene encodes CDR1 SGHAT and CDR2 FQNNGV. This CDR3 contains 14 residues. Trimming took 5 bases from V and 2 from J, leaving 9 bases between them. This CDR3 reads CASSVGTNTGELFF. Written as DNA, the CDR3 is TGTGCCAGCAGCGTTGGGACAAACACCGGGGAGCTGTTTTTT.

This clone was picked up a small number of times. This chain uses TRBV27 with TRBJ1-6; D is undetermined. Looked up from germline, CDR1 is MNHEY and CDR2 is SMNVEV (reference sequence). This CDR3 region has 14 residues. V was pared by 8 bases and J by 9 bases, with 17 bases between. The CDR3 DNA reads TGTGCCAGCGGGTATACAGTTGGCTCTTCACCCCTCCACTTT. Encoded protein: CASGYTVGSSPLHF.

V usage is TRBV5-6 and J usage is TRBJ2-3, with 9 bases aligning to TRBD1. This CDR3 has 14 residues. CDR1 and CDR2 from the germline V gene are SGHDT and YYEEEE. Trimming removed 3 bases from V and 4 bases from J; junction bases left unmatched: 3. In nucleotides, the CDR3 is TGTGCCAGCAGCTCAAGACAGGGGGCAGATACGCAGTATTTT. This gives the protein CASSSRQGADTQYF. Full variable domain (rest looked up from reference TRBV5-6 and TRBJ2-3): DAGVTQSPTHLIKTRGQQVTLRCSPKSGHDTVSWYQQALGQGPQFIFQYYEEEERQRGNFPDRFSGHQFPNYSSELNVNALLLGDSALYLCASSSRQGADTQYFGPGTRLTVL.

The rearrangement uses TRBV20-1 and TRBJ2-1; D unresolved. The CDR3 length is 11 residues. Germline CDR1 DFQATT, CDR2 SNEGSKA (reference sequence). The ends were cut back, 6 bases at V and 9 bases at J, with 12 bases in the middle. The DNA of the CDR3 is TGCAGTGCGCGTACTCCAACTGAGCAGTTCTTC. Amino acid sequence: CSARTPTEQFF.

This chain joins TRBV11-2 and TRBJ2-7; 8 nucleotides align to TRBD2. J lost 5 bases, V lost 4 bases, and 13 bases had no gene match. CDR3 length equals 16 residues. Germline V gene lookup returns CDR1 SGHAT and CDR2 FQNNGV. CDR3 coding DNA: TGTGCCAGCAGCTCCTTACGTCGAGCGGGAGTAAACGAGCAGTACTTC. It encodes CASSSLRRAGVNEQYF.

This chain connects TRBV7-2 to TRBJ2-7, with 8 bases matching TRBD2. The CDR3 runs to 15 residues. CDR1 and CDR2 (germline): SGHTA, FQGNSA. With 1 base clipped from V and 2 bases from J, the junction kept 4 bases outside the gene matches. CDR3 residues: CASSLVGGGTYEQYF. CDR3 sequence (DNA): TGTGCCAGCAGCTTAGTTGGCGGGGGGACCTACGAGCAGTACTTC.

The chain couples TRBV6-1 to TRBJ1-2; 9 bases match TRBD1. This CDR3 contains 13 residues. In germline, CDR1 is MNHNS, CDR2 SASEGT. V shed 5 bases, J shed 6 bases, and the junction held 4 bases outside the gene matches. The CDR3 protein is CASSQQGAHGYTF. The CDR3 nucleotides are TGTGCCAGCAGTCAACAGGGGGCGCATGGCTACACCTTC.

The chain is built from TRBV19 and TRBJ1-5, with D tentatively TRBD1 (6 bases). V lost 3 bases and J 5 bases, leaving 14 bases between the germline ends. There are 15 residues in the CDR3. Germline CDR1 is LNHDA and CDR2 is SQIVND (reference sequence). CDR3 residues: CASSILKGGDQPQHF. The CDR3 nucleotides are TGTGCCAGTAGTATTTTAAAGGGGGGGGATCAGCCCCAGCATTTT.

The gene calls are TRBV29-1 and TRBJ2-3, with D maybe TRBD2 (5 bases). The V gene's germline CDR1 is SQVTM and CDR2 ANQGSEA. This CDR3 comprises 14 residues. V lost 4 bases to trimming and J lost 0 bases, with 11 bases between them. CDR3 in DNA: TGCAGCGTTGTAGGACTCCTTAGCACAGATACGCAGTATTTT. It codes for CSVVGLLSTDTQYF.

The chain has TRBV5-1 and TRBJ1-1; maybe TRBD1 (5 bases). Trimming removed 7 bases from V and 0 bases from J, with 13 bases in between. Germline lookup yields CDR1 SGHRS and CDR2 YFSETQ. The CDR3 is made up of 14 amino acids. CDR3 protein: CASHKDRLNTEAFF. The DNA for the CDR3 is TGCGCCAGCCACAAAGACAGATTGAACACTGAAGCTTTCTTT. The whole variable domain, remainder taken from reference TRBV5-1 and TRBJ1-1, is KAGVTQTPRYLIKTRGQQVTLSCSPISGHRSVSWYQQTPGQGLQFLFEYFSETQRNKGNFPGRFSGRQFSNSRSEMNVSTLELGDSALYLCASHKDRLNTEAFFGQGTRLTVV.

This clone occurred a few times. The chain combines TRBV2 with TRBJ1-6; D is possibly TRBD1 (6 bases). Trimming removed 10 bases from V and 5 bases from J, with 15 bases in between. Germline V lookup: CDR1 SNHLY, CDR2 FYNNEI. This CDR3 is built from 14 residues. The CDR3 region has the DNA TGTGCCACACACAGGGTGTTGGATAATTCACCCCTCCACTTT. This gives the protein CATHRVLDNSPLHF.

The chain recombines TRBV27 with TRBJ1-6; D gene ambiguous. Germline assignment: CDR1 MNHEY and CDR2 SMNVEV (reference sequence). The length of the CDR3 is 19 residues. Trimming took off 0 bases at V and 0 bases at J, with 15 bases between the two ends. The CDR3 region is CASSLSPGTLHSYNSPLHF. The CDR3 DNA sequence: TGTGCCAGCAGTTTATCGCCAGGCACCTTACACTCCTATAATTCACCCCTCCACTTT.

The gene calls are TRBV10-3 and TRBJ2-2; possible D gene TRBD2, 5 bases. V was trimmed by 7 bases and J by 2 bases, leaving 8 bases between them. The CDR3 is made up of 13 amino acids. Germline lookup yields CDR1 ENHRY and CDR2 SYGVKD. CDR3 nucleotides: TGTGCCATCACTACGGGAAACACCGGGGAGCTGTTTTTT. Its protein product is CAITTGNTGELFF.

The V call is TRBV9, the J call TRBJ2-7, with D possibly being TRBD2 (6 bases). Germline CDR1 is SGDLS and CDR2 is YYNGEE. The CDR3 sequence is 14 residues long. Trimming shortened V by 0 bases and J by 5 bases, and 12 bases separated the two germline ends. The DNA for the CDR3 is TGTGCCAGCAGCGTAGCTTCGGGAGAGGACGAGCAGTACTTC. This sequence encodes CASSVASGEDEQYF.

The V and J genes are TRBV7-3 and TRBJ2-5; 7 nucleotides align to TRBD2. CDR1 SGHTA and CDR2 FQGTGA come from the germline V gene. V dropped 5 bases and J dropped 2; count of bases not matched to a gene: 5. This CDR3 comprises 14 residues. The CDR3 DNA reads as TGTGCCAGCAGCCAAACTAGCGAGCAAGAGACCCAGTACTTC. Encoded protein: CASSQTSEQETQYF.

The CDR3: CASSPRLAGVSDEQYF. CDR3 nucleotides: TGTGCCAGCTCACCACGACTAGCGGGAGTTTCTGACGAGCAGTACTTC. The J gene is TRBJ2-7, the V gene TRBV18, with 12 positions matching TRBD2. Germline V CDR1 and CDR2: KGHSH, LQKENI. The CDR3 has 16 amino acids. J gave up 5 bases and V 1 base, and 6 bases lay outside the gene matches.

The chain combines TRBV7-3 with TRBJ2-7, with a tentative D call TRBD2 (5 bases). The germline V gene has CDR1 SGHTA and CDR2 FQGTGA. CDR3 length: 13 residues. Trimming took 2 bases from V and 5 from J, leaving 10 bases between them. The CDR3 bases are TGTGCCAGCAGCTTACGAGGGTCAGACGAGCAGTACTTC. Translating it yields CASSLRGSDEQYF.

The V gene is TRBV5-4, the J gene TRBJ2-7, with D tentatively TRBD2 (6 bases). The CDR3 is made up of 14 amino acids. The ends were cut back, 1 base at V and 3 bases at J, with 11 bases in the middle. The germline V gene encodes CDR1 SGHNT and CDR2 YYREEE (reference sequence). The CDR3 spells CASSLSGLSYEQYF. CDR3 nucleotide sequence: TGTGCCAGCAGCTTGTCGGGACTGAGCTACGAGCAGTACTTC.

This chain connects TRBV29-1 to TRBJ2-3; 8 nucleotides align to TRBD2. Germline V gives CDR1 SQVTM, CDR2 ANQGSEA. This CDR3 is built from 16 residues. V lost 1 base to trimming and J lost 2 bases; unmatched junction nucleotides: 8. CDR3 residues: CSVEGGNGRDTDTQYF. For the CDR3, the DNA is TGCAGCGTTGAAGGGGGGAACGGGAGGGACACAGATACGCAGTATTTT.

CDR3: CASRLTGGGLWGGYTF. CDR3 nucleotide sequence: TGTGCCAGCAGATTGACAGGGGGCGGGCTTTGGGGAGGCTACACCTTC. The J gene is TRBJ1-2, the V gene TRBV28, with 10 nucleotides matching TRBD1. CDR3 size: 16 residues. Germline CDR1 MDHEN, CDR2 SYDVKM. The V gene end was trimmed by 6 bases and the J gene end by 8 bases; junction bases not matched to a gene: 15.